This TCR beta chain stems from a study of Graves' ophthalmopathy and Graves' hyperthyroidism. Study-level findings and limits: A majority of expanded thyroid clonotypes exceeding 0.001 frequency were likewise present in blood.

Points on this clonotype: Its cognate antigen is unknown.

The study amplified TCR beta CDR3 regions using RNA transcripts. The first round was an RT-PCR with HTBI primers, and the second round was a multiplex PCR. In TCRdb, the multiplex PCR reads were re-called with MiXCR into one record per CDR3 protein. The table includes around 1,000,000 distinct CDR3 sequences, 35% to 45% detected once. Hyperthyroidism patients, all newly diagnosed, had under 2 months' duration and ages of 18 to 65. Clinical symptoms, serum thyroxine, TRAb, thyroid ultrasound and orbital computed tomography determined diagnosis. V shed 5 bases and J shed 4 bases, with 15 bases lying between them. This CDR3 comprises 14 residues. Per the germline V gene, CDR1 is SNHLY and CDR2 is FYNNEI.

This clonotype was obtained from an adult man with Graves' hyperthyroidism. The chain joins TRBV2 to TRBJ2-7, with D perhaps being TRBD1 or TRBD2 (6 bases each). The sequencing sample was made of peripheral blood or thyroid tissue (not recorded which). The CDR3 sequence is CASSSLGGRYEQYF. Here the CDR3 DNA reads TGTGCCAGCAGTTCCCTGGGGGGCCGATACGAGCAGTACTTC.